The 12 T cell receptor beta chains below were found in one sample sequenced in a study of Graves' ophthalmopathy and Graves' hyperthyroidism. The authors amplified TCR beta CDR3 regions from RNA transcripts. The first-round RT-PCR employed HTBI primers together with the Qiagen OneStep RT-PCR kit. A multiplex PCR was then performed as the second round. TCRdb independently ran MiXCR on the multiplex PCR reads; one entry per CDR3 protein. The sample has around 1,000,000 distinct CDR3 sequences, less than 45% seen once. Specimen: peripheral blood or thyroid tissue (not recorded which). These receptors were collected from an adult man with Graves' hyperthyroidism.

This clonotype was recorded at least ten times. V is TRBV2 and J is TRBJ1-5, with D tentatively TRBD1 (6 bases). The CDR3 extends over 16 amino acids. Germline assignment: CDR1 SNHLY and CDR2 FYNNEI. Trimming pared 7 bases from V and 2 bases from J, leaving 18 bases between. CDR3 sequence reads: CASNGVGGGGNQPQHF. DNA for the CDR3: TGTGCCAGCAACGGCGTGGGGGGCGGTGGCAATCAGCCCCAGCATTTT.

To note about this clonotype: Germline is not matched at one junction end, which may reflect a read error. The gene calls are TRBV5-5 and TRBJ1-6; D gene unclear. The CDR3 contains 16 residues. The V gene's germline CDR1 is SGHKS and CDR2 YYEKEE (reference sequence). The DNA for the CDR3 is TGCGCCAGCAGCCAAGCCGAAGGACTGGATAATTCACCCCTCCACTTT. As protein: CASSQAEGLDNSPLHF. Using reference TRBV5-5 and TRBJ1-6 for the parts outside the CDR3, the full variable domain is DAGVTQSPTHLIKTRGQQVTLRCSPISGHKSVSWYQQVLGQGPQFIFQYYEKEERGRGNFPDRFSARQFPNYSSELNVNALLLGDSALYLCASSQAEGLDNSPLHFGNGTRLTVT.

The table lists this clonotype with a few counts. The chain recombines TRBV30 with TRBJ1-1; D not resolved. With 5 bases removed from V and 2 bases from J, the gap between germline ends came to 9 bases. The CDR3 loop spans 12 amino acids. Germline lookup yields CDR1 GTSNPN and CDR2 SVGIG (reference sequence). The CDR3 reads CAWQTANTEAFF. DNA of the CDR3: TGTGCCTGGCAAACAGCAAACACTGAAGCTTTCTTT.

A word on this clonotype: A read error is possible here, since a much larger clone lies one base away. The rearrangement joins TRBV5-1 to TRBJ2-5; the D gene is possibly TRBD1 (6 bases). Germline V gene lookup returns CDR1 SGHRS and CDR2 YFSETQ. The CDR3 runs 15 residues. This CDR3 reads CASSLNTGSQGTQYF. Here the CDR3 DNA reads TGCGCCAGCAGCCTAAATACAGGGAGCCAAGGGACCCAGTACTTC.

As for this clonotype: One end of the junction varies from germline; a read error may be responsible. V and J are TRBV7-8 and TRBJ2-7; a possible D gene is TRBD2 (6 bases). The germline gives CDR1 SGHVS, CDR2 FQNEAQ. CDR3 length: 15 amino acids. DNA for the CDR3: TGCGCCAGCAGCCAAGATGGAGGGGAAGAGTTAGAGCAGTACTTC. This codes for CASSQDGGEELEQYF.

Many counts were recorded for this clonotype. The rearrangement joins TRBV5-1 to TRBJ1-6; D gene ambiguous. The germline V gene has CDR1 SGHRS and CDR2 YFSETQ. V dropped 4 bases and J dropped 9 bases, with 8 bases sitting between them. This CDR3 spans 12 amino acids. CDR3 DNA: TGCGCCAGCAGCAGCGACATTTCACCCCTCCACTTT. This codes for CASSSDISPLHF.

This clonotype was found a few times. The J gene is TRBJ1-2, the V gene TRBV2; possible D gene TRBD1, 5 bases. The V gene lost 3 bases and the J gene lost 8 bases, with 16 bases spanning the gap. This CDR3 comprises 14 residues. Germline values: CDR1 SNHLY, CDR2 FYNNEI. The CDR3 DNA follows: TGTGCCAGCAGTGAGTCCAGCGGGGGAAACGGCTACACCTTC. Its protein product is CASSESSGGNGYTF.

This clonotype was detected ten times or more. The chain is built from TRBV11-2 and TRBJ2-2; 9 bases are shared with TRBD1. CDR1 and CDR2 (germline): SGHAT, FQNNGV. The CDR3 contains 16 residues. V lost 2 bases and J lost 3; bases outside the gene matches: 4. This CDR3 is CASSLLGQGHTGELFF. CDR3 DNA sequence: TGTGCCAGCAGCTTACTCGGACAGGGGCACACCGGGGAGCTGTTTTTT. Looking up the rest from reference TRBV11-2 and TRBJ2-2 gives the full variable domain: EAGVAQSPRYKIIEKRQSVAFWCNPISGHATLYWYQQILGQGPKLLIQFQNNGVVDDSQLPKDRFSAERLKGVDSTLKIQPAKLEDSAVYLCASSLLGQGHTGELFFGEGSRLTVL.

In its sample, this clonotype was seen many times. This rearrangement joins TRBV24-1 to TRBJ2-5, with D possibly TRBD1 on 6 matching bases. V was clipped by 2 bases and J by 3 bases, with 15 bases between them. The CDR3 loop spans 16 amino acids. Germline CDR1 reads KGHDR; CDR2 reads SFDVKD. The CDR3 region has the DNA TGTGCCACCAGTGATTATCGCCTAACAGGGAAAGAGACCCAGTACTTC. Translating gives CATSDYRLTGKETQYF.

At least ten counts were recorded for this clonotype. This sequence joins TRBV29-1 and TRBJ1-4; a weak D match, TRBD1 (6 bases). Trimming shortened V by 7 bases and J by 0 bases, and 12 bases separated the two germline ends. The germline V gene encodes CDR1 SQVTM and CDR2 ANQGSEA. The CDR3 sequence is 14 residues long. CDR3 sequence (DNA): TGCAGCGCTAGGGGGACACCAACTAATGAAAAACTGTTTTTT. It translates to CSARGTPTNEKLFF.

This clonotype was counted a few times. The chain links TRBV20-1 to TRBJ2-2; no clear D gene. Germline CDR1 reads DFQATT; CDR2 reads SNEGSKA (reference sequence). V was cut by 4 bases and J by 5 bases, with 11 bases left in between. This CDR3 comprises 13 residues. The CDR3 sequence: CSANQLVTGELFF. The CDR3 nucleotides are TGCAGTGCTAATCAGCTGGTTACCGGGGAGCTGTTTTTT.

In its sample, this clonotype was seen once. This chain uses TRBV4-1 with TRBJ1-5; D is uncertain. The CDR3 is made up of 14 amino acids. CDR1 and CDR2 (germline): MGHRA, YSYEKL. With 4 bases removed from V and 1 base from J, the gap between germline ends came to 8 bases. This chain's CDR3 is CASSPQISNQPQHF. The CDR3 DNA reads as TGCGCCAGCAGCCCTCAGATCAGCAATCAGCCCCAGCATTTT.